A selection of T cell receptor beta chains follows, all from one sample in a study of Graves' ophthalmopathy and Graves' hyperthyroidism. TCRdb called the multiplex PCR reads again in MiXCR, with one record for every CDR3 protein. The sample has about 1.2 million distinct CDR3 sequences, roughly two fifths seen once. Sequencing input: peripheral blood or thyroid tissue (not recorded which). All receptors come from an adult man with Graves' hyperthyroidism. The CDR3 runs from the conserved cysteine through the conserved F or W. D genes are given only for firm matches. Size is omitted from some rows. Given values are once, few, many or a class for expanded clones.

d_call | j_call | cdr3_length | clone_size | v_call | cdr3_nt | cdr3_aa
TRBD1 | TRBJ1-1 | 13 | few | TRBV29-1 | TGCAGCGTTGCCAGGGGGCTCGACACTGAAGCTTTCTTT | CSVARGLDTEAFF
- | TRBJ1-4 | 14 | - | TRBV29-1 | TGCAGCGTTGAAGGGGGGGGGTCGAATGAAAAACTGTTTTTT | CSVEGGGSNEKLFF
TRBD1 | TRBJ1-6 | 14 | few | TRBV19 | TGTGCCAGTAGTATTCTCAGCAGGGGGCATCTCCTCCACTTT | CASSILSRGHLLHF
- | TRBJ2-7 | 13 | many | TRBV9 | TGTGCCAGCAGCCCCAGCCAGGGTTACGAGCAGTACTTC | CASSPSQGYEQYF
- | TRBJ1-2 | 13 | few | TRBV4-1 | TGCGCCAGCAGCCAAGGGCCAGGGGATGGCTACACCTTC | CASSQGPGDGYTF
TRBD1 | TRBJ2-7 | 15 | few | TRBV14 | TGTGCCAGCAGCCAACGGACAGGGCTAGGAGGAGAGCAGTACTTC | CASSQRTGLGGEQYF
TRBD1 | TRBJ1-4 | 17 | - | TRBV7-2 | TGTGCCAGCAGCTTTATGGGAGGGGGCCAGGTTTATGAAAAACTGTTTTTT | CASSFMGGGQVYEKLFF
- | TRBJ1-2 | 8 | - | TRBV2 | TGTGCCAGCAGGGGAAACACCTTC | CASRGNTF
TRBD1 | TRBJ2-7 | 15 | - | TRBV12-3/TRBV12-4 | TGTGCCAGCAGCCGTTCGGACAGGGGAGCCTACGAGCAGTACTTC | CASSRSDRGAYEQYF
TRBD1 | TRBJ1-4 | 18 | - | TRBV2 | TGTGCCAGCAGCCGGACAGGGGGCCATTTTGCAACTAATGAAAAACTGTTTTTT | CASSRTGGHFATNEKLFF
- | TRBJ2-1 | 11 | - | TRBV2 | TGTACCAGCAGTTCGTTATCAGAGCAGTTCTTC | CTSSSLSEQFF
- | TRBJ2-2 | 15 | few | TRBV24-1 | TGTGCCACCAGTGATTTGCAAGGGATCTCCGGGGAGCTGTTTTTT | CATSDLQGISGELFF
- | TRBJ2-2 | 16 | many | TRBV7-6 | TGTGCCAGCAGCTTAGTGCGGCAGGCGAGCACCGGGGAGCTGTTTTTT | CASSLVRQASTGELFF
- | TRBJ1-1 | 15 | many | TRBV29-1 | TGCAGCGTAGCAGAGCCACAGGGTTTGAACACTGAAGCTTTCTTT | CSVAEPQGLNTEAFF
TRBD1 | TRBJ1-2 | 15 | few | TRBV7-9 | TGTGCCAGCAGTGCCAGGGACAGGGGAAACTATGGCTACACCTTC | CASSARDRGNYGYTF
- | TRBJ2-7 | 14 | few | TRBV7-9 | TGCGCCAGCAGCCAATACAGAAGCTCCTACGAGCAGTACTTC | CASSQYRSSYEQYF
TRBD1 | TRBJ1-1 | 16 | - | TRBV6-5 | TGTGCCAGCAGTCAATCCAGGGGGGCGGGGTACCCTGAAGCTTTCTTT | CASSQSRGAGYPEAFF
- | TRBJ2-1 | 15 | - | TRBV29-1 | TGCAGCGTTGAACTTCCAGCGGGCCTTCCCAATGAGCAGTTCTTC | CSVELPAGLPNEQFF
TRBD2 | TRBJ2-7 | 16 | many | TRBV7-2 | TGTGCCAGCAGCTTCGGCATGCGGGGGGGCCCTCGCGAGCAGTACTTC | CASSFGMRGGPREQYF
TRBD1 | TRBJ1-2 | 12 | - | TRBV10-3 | TGTGCCATCACCCCGGGACAGACGGGCTACACCTTC | CAITPGQTGYTF
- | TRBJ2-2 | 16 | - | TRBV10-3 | TGTGCCATCAGTGAGCCGGGCACACAGCGGGTCGGGGAGCTGTTTTTT | CAISEPGTQRVGELFF
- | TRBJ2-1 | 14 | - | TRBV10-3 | TGTGCCATCAGTGACCGGGCGCCTCGGAATGAGCAGTTCTTC | CAISDRAPRNEQFF
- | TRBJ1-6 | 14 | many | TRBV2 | TGTGCCAGCACTCGGGACGGCTATAATTCACCCCTCCACTTT | CASTRDGYNSPLHF
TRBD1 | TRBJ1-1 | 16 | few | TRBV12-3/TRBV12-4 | TGTGCCAGCAGTGTGGGGACAGGGGGTAGGAACACTGAAGCTTTCTTT | CASSVGTGGRNTEAFF
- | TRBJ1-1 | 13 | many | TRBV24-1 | TGTGCCACCAGTGATGGCCTGAAACCCGAAGCTTTCTTT | CATSDGLKPEAFF
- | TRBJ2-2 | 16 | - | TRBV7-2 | TGTGCCAGCAGCTTAGATCATAGTCCAGGGGTCCGGGAGCTGTTTTTT | CASSLDHSPGVRELFF
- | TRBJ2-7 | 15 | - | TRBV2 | TGTGCCAGCAGTGAAGCGGGGGCAGGGGTCTCTAGGCAGTACTTC | CASSEAGAGVSRQYF
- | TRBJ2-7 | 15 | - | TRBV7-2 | TGTGCCAGCAGCTCGAAACAGGGAAGCTCCTACGAGCAGTACTTC | CASSSKQGSSYEQYF
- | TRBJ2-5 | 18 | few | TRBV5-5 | TGTGCCAGCAGCCGCCGCCGGAGCACCTTAATGGGGGAAGAGACCCAGTACTTC | CASSRRRSTLMGEETQYF
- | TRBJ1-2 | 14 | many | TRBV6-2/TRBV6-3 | TGTGCCAGCGGATACACACAGGAATTCTATGGCTACACCTTC | CASGYTQEFYGYTF
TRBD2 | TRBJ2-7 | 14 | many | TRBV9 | TGTGCCAGCAGCGTAGGGACTAGCCACAACGAGCAGTACTTC | CASSVGTSHNEQYF
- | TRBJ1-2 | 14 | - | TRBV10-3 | TGTGCCACGGGGACGGACGGAACAAACTATGGCTACACCTTC | CATGTDGTNYGYTF
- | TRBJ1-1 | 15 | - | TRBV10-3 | TGTGCCATCAGTGCCGGGGACGGCATGAACACTGAAGCTTTCTTT | CAISAGDGMNTEAFF
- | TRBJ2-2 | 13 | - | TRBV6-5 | TGTGCCAGCAGCCCAATACTAACCGGGGAGCTGTTTTTT | CASSPILTGELFF
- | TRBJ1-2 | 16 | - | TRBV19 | TGTGCCAGTAGTTTTCTGCAGACATCGACTAACTATGGCTACACCTTC | CASSFLQTSTNYGYTF
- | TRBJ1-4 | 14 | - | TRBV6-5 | TGTGCCAGCACTTGGACAGTGCTTAATGAAAAACTGTTTTTT | CASTWTVLNEKLFF
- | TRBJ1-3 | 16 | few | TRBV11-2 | TGTGCCAGCAGCTCCCTCATCGGCATGGCAGGAAACACCATATATTTT | CASSSLIGMAGNTIYF
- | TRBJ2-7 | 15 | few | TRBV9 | TGTGCCAGCAGCCCTCAGTGGGGGGCGAGGTACGAGCAGTACTTC | CASSPQWGARYEQYF
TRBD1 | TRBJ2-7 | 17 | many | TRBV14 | TGTGCCAGCAGCGATTCTATGGGGACAGCGTACTCCTACGAGCAGTACTTC | CASSDSMGTAYSYEQYF
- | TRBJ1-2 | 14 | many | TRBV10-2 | TGTGCCAGCAGTACCCGCCAGGGGCGCGATGGCTACACCTTC | CASSTRQGRDGYTF
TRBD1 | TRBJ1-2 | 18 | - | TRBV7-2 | TGTGCCAGCAGCTCCCGGGGGGGCAGGGGGTCCGAAAACTATGGCTACACCTTC | CASSSRGGRGSENYGYTF
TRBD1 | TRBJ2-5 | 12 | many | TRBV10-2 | TGCGCCAGCAGGGACAGGGGGGAGACCCAGTACTTC | CASRDRGETQYF
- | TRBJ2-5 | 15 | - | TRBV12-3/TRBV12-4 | TGTGCCAGCGTTGGACTAGACAGGCAACAAGAGACCCAGTACTTC | CASVGLDRQQETQYF
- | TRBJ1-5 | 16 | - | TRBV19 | TGTGCCAGTAGTATAGATCCCCGCCAGAACAATCAGCCCCAGCATTTT | CASSIDPRQNNQPQHF
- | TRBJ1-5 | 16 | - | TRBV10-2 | TGCGCCAGCAGTGACTCCGGGCAGGGTTACGAGCAGCCCCAGCATTTT | CASSDSGQGYEQPQHF
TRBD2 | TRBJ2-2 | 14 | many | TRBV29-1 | TGCAGCGTGGGGGGGACCGCTAACACCGGGGAGCTGTTTTTT | CSVGGTANTGELFF
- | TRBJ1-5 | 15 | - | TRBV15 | TGTGCCGCCAGCAGTTTTTCTTCGGGGGCTCAGCCCCAGCATTTT | CAASSFSSGAQPQHF
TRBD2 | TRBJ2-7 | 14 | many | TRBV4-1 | TGCGCCAGCAGCCAGACTAGCGGGGGATACGAGCAGTACTTC | CASSQTSGGYEQYF
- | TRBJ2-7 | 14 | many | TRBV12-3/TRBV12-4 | TGTGCCAGCAGTTTAGCCCAAGCCTACGACAAGCAGTACTTC | CASSLAQAYDKQYF
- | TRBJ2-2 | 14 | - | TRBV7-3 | TGTGCCAGCAGCGGGGGACGGAACACCGGGGAGCTGTTTTTT | CASSGGRNTGELFF
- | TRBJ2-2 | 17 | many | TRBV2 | TGTGCCAGCAGTGAAGCACGCGGCGGGGCTAACACCGGGGAGCTGTTTTTT | CASSEARGGANTGELFF
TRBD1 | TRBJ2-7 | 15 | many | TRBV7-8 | TGTGCCAGCAGCACCCGGGACAGGGCTTCTTACGAGCAGTACTTC | CASSTRDRASYEQYF
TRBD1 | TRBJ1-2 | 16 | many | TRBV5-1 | TGCGCCAGCAGCTTGAAGACAGGGGATTTTAACTATGGCTACACCTTC | CASSLKTGDFNYGYTF
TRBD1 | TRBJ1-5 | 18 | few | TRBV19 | TGTGCCAGTAGTATGGGGGACGGACAGGGGGCGCTTTGGCAGCCCCAGCATTTT | CASSMGDGQGALWQPQHF